These 14 T cell receptor beta chains share one sample of origin, sequenced in a study of cytomegalovirus exposure and HLA in healthy donors. The PCR ran on 60 Vbeta and 13 Jbeta primers. Sequenced by immunoSEQ multiplex PCR; TCRdb stores in-frame clones only, minus some. Found here are around 100,000 clones, around 66% of them singletons; the top ten hold more than 3%. The sequencing sample was made of PBMCs. The receptor set was obtained from a woman aged 45-65 years in good health and CMV-seronegative.

The chain has TRBV19 and TRBJ2-3, with 9 bases lining up with TRBD1. The CDR3 extends over 16 amino acids. V was clipped by 6 bases and J by 2 bases; unmatched bases: 9. The germline V gene encodes CDR1 LNHDA and CDR2 SQIVND (reference sequence). CDR3 residues: CASSLTGTGPTDTQYF. The DNA of the CDR3 is TGTGCCAGTAGCCTTACCGGGACAGGGCCCACAGATACGCAGTATTTT.

The V call is TRBV7-9, the J call TRBJ1-4; D remains unclear. Germline-derived CDR1 and CDR2 are SEHNR and FQNEAQ (reference sequence). Trimming shortened V by 5 bases and J by 0 bases, and 7 bases separated the two germline ends. The CDR3 spans 14 residues. The CDR3 region is CASSLGATNEKLFF. The DNA of the CDR3 is TGTGCCAGCAGCCTTGGAGCAACTAATGAAAAACTGTTTTTT.

J is TRBJ2-7 and V is TRBV2; possibly TRBD1 for D (5 bases). The CDR3 runs 16 residues. The V gene lost 3 bases and the J gene lost 2 bases, with 17 bases spanning the gap. Germline lookup yields CDR1 SNHLY and CDR2 FYNNEI. In DNA form, the CDR3 reads TGTGCCAGCAGTGACGGAGACAGCAAAGGGCCCTACGAGCAGTACTTC. It specifies CASSDGDSKGPYEQYF.

The chain is built from TRBV10-3 and TRBJ1-5, with a tentative D call TRBD1 (5 bases). The germline V gene encodes CDR1 ENHRY and CDR2 SYGVKD. V lost 11 bases, J lost 5 bases, and 13 bases lay in between. The length of the CDR3 is 12 residues. The CDR3 region has the DNA TGTGCCGCCCGACAGACCGATCAGCCCCAGCATTTT. Translation gives CAARQTDQPQHF.

The CDR3 here is CASSIGTDSNQPQHF. For the CDR3, the DNA is TGTGCCAGTAGTATAGGGACAGATAGCAATCAGCCCCAGCATTTT. This chain connects TRBV19 to TRBJ1-5, with D possibly TRBD1 on 6 matching bases. Germline loops: CDR1 LNHDA, CDR2 SQIVND (reference sequence). Trimming pared 1 base from V and 0 bases from J, leaving 7 bases between. The CDR3 covers 15 residues.

This clone was seen only once. The genes are TRBV5-1 and TRBJ1-4; D may be TRBD1 (6 bases). The length of the CDR3 is 18 residues. Looked up from germline, CDR1 is SGHRS and CDR2 is YFSETQ. The V end was cut by 1 base, the J end by 3 bases, with 19 bases between. CDR3 bases: TGCGCCAGCAGCTTGACCGTTACAGGGCTAGGGGCTAATGAAAAACTGTTTTTT. It specifies CASSLTVTGLGANEKLFF.

This clone has more than one count but fewer than ten. The chain links TRBV5-1 to TRBJ2-1; 9 bases are a match to TRBD1. The V gene end was trimmed by 7 bases and the J gene end by 5 bases; junction bases not matched to a gene: 10. The CDR3 runs 15 residues. CDR1 SGHRS and CDR2 YFSETQ come from the germline V gene. In DNA, the CDR3 is TGCGCCAGCTGGACCCCGGGACAGGGACACAATGAGCAGTTCTTC. This translates into CASWTPGQGHNEQFF.

The CDR3 protein is CASSFGDRQYEQYF. The CDR3 region has the DNA TGCGCCAGCAGCTTTGGGGACAGACAATACGAGCAGTACTTC. The J gene is TRBJ2-7, the V gene TRBV5-1; 7 nucleotides agree with TRBD1. Germline CDR1 reads SGHRS; CDR2 reads YFSETQ. With V trimmed by 2 bases and J by 4 bases, 6 bases remained unmatched. There are 14 residues in the CDR3.

The rearrangement uses TRBV7-2 and TRBJ2-2; TRBD1 is a possible D gene (6 bases). V was clipped by 1 base and J by 7 bases, with 13 bases between them. Germline CDR1 SGHTA, CDR2 FQGNSA. This CDR3 has 15 residues. The chain's CDR3 is CASSLGGAGVGELFF. The CDR3 DNA follows: TGTGCCAGCAGCTTAGGTGGAGCAGGGGTCGGGGAGCTGTTTTTT.

V usage is TRBV11-3 and J usage is TRBJ2-1; TRBD1 matches at 8 bases. V dropped 2 bases and J dropped 8; count of bases not matched to a gene: 2. CDR1 and CDR2 (germline): SGHNT, YENEEA. The CDR3 consists of 13 residues. CDR3 bases: TGTGCCAGCAGCTTACAGGGGGCGGATGAGCAGTTCTTC. It specifies CASSLQGADEQFF. Full variable domain (missing parts from reference TRBV11-3 and TRBJ2-1): EAGVVQSPRYKIIEKKQPVAFWCNPISGHNTLYWYLQNLGQGPELLIRYENEEAVDDSQLPKDRFSAERLKGVDSTLKIQPAELGDSAVYLCASSLQGADEQFFGPGTRLTVL.

The V call is TRBV4-2, the J call TRBJ2-1, with 10 positions matching TRBD2. The CDR3 loop spans 18 amino acids. J lost 0 bases, V lost 0 bases, and 5 bases had no gene match. The germline V gene has CDR1 LGHNA and CDR2 YNFKEQ. CDR3 protein: CASSQDFSGGVSYNEQFF. In nucleotides, the CDR3 is TGTGCCAGCAGCCAAGATTTCAGCGGGGGGGTCTCCTACAATGAGCAGTTCTTC.

This clone was seen more than once but under ten times. This chain joins TRBV27 and TRBJ1-2, with D uncertain. Trimming stripped 6 bases from V and 4 bases from J, with 18 bases between. The V gene's germline CDR1 is MNHEY and CDR2 SMNVEV (reference sequence). This CDR3 is 15 amino acids long. The CDR3 bases are TGTGCCAGCAGCCTAAGACCGGCCGCAGGCTATGGCTACACCTTC. Its translation: CASSLRPAAGYGYTF.

This clone appeared a single time. Other DNA sequences in this sample translate to the same CDR3. This CDR3 reads CSVEASGNEQFF. In nucleotides, the CDR3 is TGCAGCGTTGAGGCTAGCGGAAATGAGCAGTTCTTC. This chain connects TRBV29-1 to TRBJ2-1, with 7 bases lining up with TRBD2. CDR1 and CDR2 from the germline V gene are SQVTM and ANQGSEA. The CDR3 is 12 residues long. After removal of 3 bases from V and 7 bases from J, the junction contained 3 bases not matched to a gene.

The V call is TRBV10-1, the J call TRBJ1-2, with TRBD1 identical over 7 bases. The junction had 5 bases not matched to a gene; V was cut back by 0 bases and J by 7 bases. This CDR3 comprises 14 residues. CDR1 is WNHNN and CDR2 is SYGVQD in the germline V gene (reference sequence). CDR3 nucleotide sequence: TGCGCCAGCAGTGAGTCAGGGGGCTTCTCTGGCTACACCTTC. It is translated as CASSESGGFSGYTF.